A single sample is the source of the 7 T cell receptor beta chains below, sequenced in a study of cytomegalovirus exposure and HLA in healthy donors. PCR employed 60 Vbeta and 13 Jbeta primers. Assay: immunoSEQ multiplex PCR; the TCRdb copy retains only in-frame clones and omits some. The sample comprises 130,000 to 150,000 clones, 80% to 85% of which are singletons, and about 3.7% rests with the top ten. Sequences were obtained from PBMCs. The source is a male donor in good health and CMV-seronegative.

The chain links TRBV19 to TRBJ1-5; TRBD1 matches at 8 bases. This CDR3 contains 17 residues. V lost 6 bases, J lost 2 bases, and 12 bases stayed unmatched. In germline, CDR1 is LNHDA, CDR2 SQIVND (reference sequence). The CDR3, as DNA: TGTGCCAGTAGGACCTTGACAGGGGAACACGGCAATCAGCCCCAGCATTTT. This sequence encodes CASRTLTGEHGNQPQHF.

This clone was seen only a few times. This chain links TRBV5-1 with TRBJ2-3, with D possibly TRBD2 on 5 matching bases. V lost 4 bases, J lost 9 bases, and 21 bases lay in between. The CDR3 extends over 15 amino acids. Germline CDR1 is SGHRS and CDR2 is YFSETQ. This chain's CDR3 is CASSPTAGILETQYF. The CDR3 DNA follows: TGCGCCAGCAGCCCAACGGCCGGGATCTTGGAAACGCAGTATTTT.

This clone showed up just a few times. The chain combines TRBV7-2 with TRBJ2-5, with D perhaps matching TRBD2 (6 bases). CDR1 SGHTA and CDR2 FQGNSA come from the germline V gene. Trimming left V 6 bases short and J 0 bases short, with 14 bases between. This CDR3 has 15 amino acids. The CDR3 spells CASSLTSGYQETQYF. CDR3 DNA: TGTGCCAGCAGTTTAACGAGCGGGTACCAAGAGACCCAGTACTTC.

The chain joins TRBV4-1 to TRBJ1-2; the D gene is possibly TRBD1 (5 bases). This CDR3 region has 15 residues. Germline V gene sequence: CDR1 MGHRA, CDR2 YSYEKL. V was cut by 1 base and J by 7 bases, with 16 bases left in between. CDR3: CASSQGFTAGGGYTF. The CDR3 DNA reads as TGCGCCAGCAGCCAAGGATTTACGGCGGGGGGTGGCTACACCTTC.

The chain carries TRBV4-2 and TRBJ1-3; D gene unclear. Per the germline V gene, CDR1 is LGHNA and CDR2 is YNFKEQ. Trimming left V 0 bases short and J 1 base short, with 13 bases between. CDR3 length equals 17 residues. CDR3 DNA: TGTGCCAGCAGCCAAGATCGGAGTTCCACTTCTGGAAACACCATATATTTT. It yields the protein CASSQDRSSTSGNTIYF.

V is TRBV7-2 and J is TRBJ1-1, with 8 positions matching TRBD1. With V trimmed by 5 bases and J by 5 bases, 7 bases remained unmatched. The length of the CDR3 is 14 residues. The germline V gene encodes CDR1 SGHTA and CDR2 FQGNSA. CDR3 in DNA: TGTGCCAGCAGCCTAACAGGGGGACGGACTGAAGCTTTCTTT. Encoded protein: CASSLTGGRTEAFF.

J is TRBJ1-6 and V is TRBV6-5, with a weak D call TRBD1 (6 bases). Germline V lookup: CDR1 MNHEY, CDR2 SVGAGI. The V gene lost 5 bases and the J gene lost 13 bases, with 21 bases spanning the gap. This CDR3 has 15 residues. The CDR3 is CASSTLGTLSFPLHF. CDR3 in DNA: TGTGCCAGCAGTACTTTAGGGACATTAAGTTTTCCCCTCCACTTT.